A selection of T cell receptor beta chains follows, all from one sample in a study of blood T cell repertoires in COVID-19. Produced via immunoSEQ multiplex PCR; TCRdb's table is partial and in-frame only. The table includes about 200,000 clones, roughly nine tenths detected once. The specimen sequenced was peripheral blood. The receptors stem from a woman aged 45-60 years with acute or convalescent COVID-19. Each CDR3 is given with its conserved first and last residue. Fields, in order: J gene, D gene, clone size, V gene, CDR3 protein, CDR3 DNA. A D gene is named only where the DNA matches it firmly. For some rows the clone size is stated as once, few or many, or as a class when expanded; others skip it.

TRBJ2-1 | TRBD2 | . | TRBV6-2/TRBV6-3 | CASSPNVAGGPRYNEQFF | TGTGCCAGCAGTCCGAATGTGGCGGGAGGGCCCAGATACAATGAGCAGTTCTTC
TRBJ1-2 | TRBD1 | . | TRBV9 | CASSAGDRVDYGYTF | TGTGCCAGCAGCGCGGGGGACAGGGTAGACTATGGCTACACCTTC
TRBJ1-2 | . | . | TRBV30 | CAWSRSYGYTF | TGTGCCTGGAGTCGCAGCTATGGCTACACCTTC
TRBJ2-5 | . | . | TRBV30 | CAWSGRQETQYF | TGTGCCTGGAGTGGCAGGCAAGAGACCCAGTACTTC
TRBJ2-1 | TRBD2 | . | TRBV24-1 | CATSDSGTSGGTHNEQFF | TGTGCCACCAGTGACTCCGGGACTAGCGGGGGAACTCACAATGAGCAGTTCTTC
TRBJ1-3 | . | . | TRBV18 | CASSPGQTLTKIYF | TGTGCCAGCTCACCCGGACAAACCCTTACGAAGATATATTTT
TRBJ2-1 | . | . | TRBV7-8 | CASSLRLGLYNEQFF | TGTGCCAGCAGCTTGAGACTGGGACTCTACAATGAGCAGTTCTTC
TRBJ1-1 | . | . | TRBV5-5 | CASSLVQITEAFF | TGTGCCAGCAGCTTGGTGCAGATCACTGAAGCTTTCTTT
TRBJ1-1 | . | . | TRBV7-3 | CATKGLGTEAFF | TGTGCCACCAAGGGACTGGGCACTGAAGCTTTCTTT
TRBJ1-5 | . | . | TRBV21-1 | CASFRNREGNQPQHF | TGTGCCAGCTTTCGAAACAGGGAAGGCAATCAGCCCCAGCATTTT
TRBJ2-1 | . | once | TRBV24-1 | CATSDPTGPRYYEQFF | TGTGCCACCAGTGATCCGACAGGCCCCAGGTACTATGAGCAGTTCTTC
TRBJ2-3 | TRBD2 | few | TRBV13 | CASSSSGTGDTQYF | TGTGCCAGCAGCTCTAGCGGGACGGGAGATACGCAGTATTTT
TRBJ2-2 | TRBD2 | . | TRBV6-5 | CASRFSSGHTGELFF | TGTGCCAGCAGGTTCTCTAGCGGACACACCGGGGAGCTGTTTTTT
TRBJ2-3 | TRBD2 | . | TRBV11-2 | CASSLDRWASGTTDTQYF | TGTGCCAGCAGCTTAGATCGATGGGCTAGCGGTACCACAGATACGCAGTATTTT
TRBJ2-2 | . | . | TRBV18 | CASSSLAGSTGELFF | TGTGCCAGCTCATCTCTAGCCGGTTCCACCGGGGAGCTGTTTTTT
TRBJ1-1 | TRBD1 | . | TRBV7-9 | CASSPNRGEGNTEAFF | TGTGCCAGCAGCCCCAACAGGGGAGAGGGGAACACTGAAGCTTTCTTT
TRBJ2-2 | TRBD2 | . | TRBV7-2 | CASSPPTSGRTGELFF | TGTGCCAGCAGCCCCCCGACTAGCGGGAGGACCGGGGAGCTGTTTTTT
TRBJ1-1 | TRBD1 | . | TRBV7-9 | CASIRTGGSTEAFF | TGTGCCAGCATCCGGACAGGGGGAAGCACTGAAGCTTTCTTT
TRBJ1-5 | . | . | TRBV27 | CASSLPIHNQPQHF | TGTGCCAGCAGTTTACCCATTCACAATCAGCCCCAGCATTTT
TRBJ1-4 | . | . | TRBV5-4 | CASSDRTATNEKLFF | TGTGCCAGCAGCGATCGGACAGCAACTAATGAAAAACTGTTTTTT
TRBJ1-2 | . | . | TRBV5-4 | CASSYDPGLNYGYTF | TGTGCCAGCAGCTACGACCCTGGACTTAACTATGGCTACACCTTC
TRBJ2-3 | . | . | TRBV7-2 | CASSLVGATDTQYF | TGTGCCAGCAGCTTAGTTGGGGCCACAGATACGCAGTATTTT
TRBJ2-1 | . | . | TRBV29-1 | CSAFPYREQNEQFF | TGCAGCGCCTTTCCTTACAGGGAACAGAATGAGCAGTTCTTC
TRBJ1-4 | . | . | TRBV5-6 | CASSSTGLATNEKLFF | TGTGCCAGCAGTTCAACAGGGTTGGCAACTAATGAAAAACTGTTTTTT
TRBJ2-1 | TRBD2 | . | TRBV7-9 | CASSFEGGPVEEQFF | TGTGCCAGCAGCTTCGAGGGAGGGCCTGTGGAGGAGCAGTTCTTC
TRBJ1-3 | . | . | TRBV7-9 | CASSDTGGRGGNTIYF | TGTGCCAGCAGCGATACGGGGGGCCGGGGTGGAAACACCATATATTTT
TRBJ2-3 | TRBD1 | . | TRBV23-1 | CASPPRQGASSHTQYF | TGCGCCAGCCCGCCGAGACAGGGGGCTTCCAGCCATACGCAGTATTTT
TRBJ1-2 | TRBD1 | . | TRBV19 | CASSIRGQGLGYTF | TGTGCCAGTAGTATCAGGGGGCAGGGCCTGGGCTACACCTTC
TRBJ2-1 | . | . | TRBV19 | CASSLTGSYNEQFF | TGTGCCAGTAGCCTGACAGGCTCCTACAATGAGCAGTTCTTC
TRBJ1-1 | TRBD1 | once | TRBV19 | CASSIVAGGDTEAFF | TGTGCCAGTAGTATTGTGGCAGGGGGCGATACTGAAGCTTTCTTT
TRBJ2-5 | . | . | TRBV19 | CASSIGGGLYQETQYF | TGTGCCAGTAGTATAGGGGGGGGGCTATACCAAGAGACCCAGTACTTC
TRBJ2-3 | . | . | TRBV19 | CASSLQVSTDTQYF | TGTGCCAGTAGCCTACAGGTGTCCACAGATACGCAGTATTTT
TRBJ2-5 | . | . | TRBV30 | CAWKGGSETQYF | TGTGCCTGGAAGGGAGGATCAGAGACCCAGTACTTC
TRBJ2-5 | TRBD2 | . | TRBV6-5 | CASRPGLETEAQYF | TGTGCCAGCAGGCCGGGACTAGAGACGGAGGCCCAGTACTTC
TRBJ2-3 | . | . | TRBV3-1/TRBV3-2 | CASSPEVGQGSWREYF | .
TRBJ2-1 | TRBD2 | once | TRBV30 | CAWTLGGTDEQFF | TGTGCCTGGACCCTCGGGGGGACGGATGAGCAGTTCTTC
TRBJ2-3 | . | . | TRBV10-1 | CASSYSTDTQYF | TGCGCCAGCAGCTACAGCACAGATACGCAGTATTTT
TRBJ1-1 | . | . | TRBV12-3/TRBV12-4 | CASSPDRVEAFF | TGTGCCAGCAGTCCCGACAGAGTTGAAGCTTTCTTT
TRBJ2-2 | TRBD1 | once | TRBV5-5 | CASSRDSTGELFF | TGTGCCAGCAGCCGGGACAGCACCGGGGAGCTGTTTTTT
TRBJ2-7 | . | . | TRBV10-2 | CATSGSSYEQYF | TGCGCCACCTCAGGGTCCTCCTACGAGCAGTACTTC
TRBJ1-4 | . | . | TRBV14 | CASSHETDLNEKLFF | TGTGCCAGCAGCCACGAGACAGACCTTAATGAAAAACTGTTTTTT
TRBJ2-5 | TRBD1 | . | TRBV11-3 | CASSSGGGETQYF | TGTGCCAGCAGCTCAGGGGGCGGGGAGACCCAGTACTTC
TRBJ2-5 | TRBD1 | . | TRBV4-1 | CASSQAQRGTGLETQYF | TGCGCCAGCAGCCAAGCGCAAAGGGGGACAGGCCTTGAGACCCAGTACTTC
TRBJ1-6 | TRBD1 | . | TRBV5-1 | CASSLAGQGGSPLHF | TGCGCCAGCAGCTTGGCCGGACAGGGAGGGTCACCCCTCCACTTT
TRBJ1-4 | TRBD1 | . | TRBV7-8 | CATGQGVTLGNEKLFF | TGTGCCACCGGGCAGGGGGTGACCCTGGGGAACGAAAAACTGTTTTTT